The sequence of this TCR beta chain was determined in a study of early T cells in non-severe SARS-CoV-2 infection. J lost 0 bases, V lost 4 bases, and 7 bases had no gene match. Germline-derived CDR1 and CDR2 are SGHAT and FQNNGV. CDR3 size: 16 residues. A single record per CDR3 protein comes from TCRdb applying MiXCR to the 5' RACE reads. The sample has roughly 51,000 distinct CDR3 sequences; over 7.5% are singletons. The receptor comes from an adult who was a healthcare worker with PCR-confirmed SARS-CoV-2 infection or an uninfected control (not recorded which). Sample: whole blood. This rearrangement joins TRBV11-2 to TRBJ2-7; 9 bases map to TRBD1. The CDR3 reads CASSSPGQGSSYEQYF. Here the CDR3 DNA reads TGTGCCAGCAGCTCGCCGGGACAGGGCAGCTCCTACGAGCAGTACTTC.